Below are 2 T cell receptor beta chains sequenced from a single sample in a study of cytomegalovirus exposure and HLA in healthy donors. Only in-frame clones appear in the TCRdb table, and some are missing; sequencing was by immunoSEQ multiplex PCR. There are roughly 200,000 clones in the sample; about four fifths occur only once, and 2.5% to 3% lies in the top ten. The sample consisted of PBMCs. The receptors were sampled from a young woman in good health and CMV-seropositive.

J is TRBJ2-3 and V is TRBV7-9; D call uncertain. V gave up 4 bases and J gave up 3 bases, with 2 bases separating them. The CDR3 totals 11 residues. Germline V gives CDR1 SEHNR, CDR2 FQNEAQ (reference sequence). The CDR3 here is CASSSTDTQYF. In DNA form, the CDR3 reads TGTGCCAGCAGCTCTACAGATACGCAGTATTTT. Full variable domain (rest looked up from reference TRBV7-9 and TRBJ2-3): DTGVSQNPRHKITKRGQNVTFRCDPISEHNRLYWYRQTLGQGPEFLTYFQNEAQLEKSRLLSDRFSAERPKGSFSTLEIQRTEQGDSAMYLCASSSTDTQYFGPGTRLTVL.

The chain carries TRBV7-6 and TRBJ2-7; tentative D call: TRBD2 (6 bases). Trimming stripped 4 bases from V and 0 bases from J, with 16 bases between. This CDR3 contains 16 residues. The germline gives CDR1 SGHVS, CDR2 FNYEAQ. CDR3 bases: TGTGCCAGCAGCTCCGGAGGGACCGAGCCCTCCTACGAGCAGTACTTC. It translates to CASSSGGTEPSYEQYF.